This T cell receptor (beta chain) was sequenced during a study of blood T cells in healthy people across ages (dated by TCRdb to about 2015). Concerning the study at large: Template switching captured roughly one uniquely barcoded TCR beta cDNA molecule per two T cells in model experiments. Using deep sequencing normalized with unique cDNA molecular identifiers, the study measured how TCR beta repertoire diversity changes with age. The donors were divided into four age groups: young (average around 16 years), middle-aged (about 40), aged (around 67) and long-lived (more than 75). To avoid experimental bias, donors of different ages were distributed randomly across sequencing lanes. Using the same blood draw, the study looked at two additional independent replicas of 1 million unique cDNA reads for two donors, one aged 18 to 29 and the other aged 80 or older.

The receptor library was made with 5' RACE. Data came from an Illumina HiSeq 2500. The second PCR ran for roughly 6 to 11 cycles and used a J-beta primer mix along with a sample-barcoded 5' primer. A template-switch 5' adaptor carrying 12 random nucleotides introduced a unique molecular identifier onto each TCR beta cDNA molecule. Each sample yielded at least 2.5 million CDR3-containing paired-end reads. First-strand cDNA was synthesized from all RNA with the Mint cDNA synthesis kit, primed by a TRBC-specific oligonucleotide. After uracil-DNA glycosylase treatment, a first 18-cycle PCR used universal primers M1SS and BC2_uni_R on all cDNA. The study's own analysis went as follows. For normalization, 1 million high-quality reads were randomly selected from each sample, with every read carrying a distinct molecular identifier. Reads with shared molecular identifiers were discarded instead of being binned into consensus sequences. CDR3 identification, clonotype clustering and error correction used MiTCR with a Q25 quality threshold and the strictest error-elimination algorithm. A nonparametric unseen species model with Euler transformation was used to estimate lower-bound total TCR beta diversity. TCRdb reworked the public reads: Q25 trimming with fastp, MiXCR clone assembly, productive beta chains retained. CDR3 protein sequences are deduplicated, and each keeps its most common genes and DNA. TCRdb's processing, not the authors', yielded these V and J calls. This sample gives 1.5 million to 2 million distinct CDR3 sequences in total; about 49% of them show up just once. The ten largest clones capture 2% to 2.5% of the sample.

V was cut back by 8 bases and J by 4 bases, leaving a gap of 14 bases between them. Including cysteine and phenylalanine, the CDR3 has 13 amino acids. Of the read, only the CDR3 DNA is kept; its 39 bases are in frame from base 1. Donors were 39 systemically healthy Caucasian individuals from Russia aged roughly 6 to 100 years. Roughly 9.5 milliliters of peripheral blood were drawn from each donor into EDTA-treated Vacutainer tubes. Ficoll-Paque density-gradient centrifugation was used to isolate PBMCs, with at least 7 million per sample. Trizol reagent was used to extract total RNA from PBMCs, with at least 6 micrograms per sample. The percentages of naive CD45RAhigh/CD27high T cells were determined by flow cytometry on a PBMC aliquot from every donor. Paper-wide results and their limitations: Estimates of total diversity based on one million sequenced T cells were considered lower bounds and underestimates. A strong correlation was found between observed TCR beta diversity and the percentage of naive T cells measured by flow cytometry. Because the CMV infection status of the donors was unknown, age-related changes in expanded clonotypes may potentially have been confounded. Because profiling used bulk unsorted PBMCs, naive and antigen-experienced compartments could not be compared conclusively. The long-lived group showed more naive CD4+ T cells, fewer expanded clones and increased TCR diversity than the aged group, suggesting age selection. As age increased, observed TCR beta diversity per million T cells dropped in a roughly linear way, and a significant reduction was already evident by age approximately 40.

This clonotype turned up a few times. Its antigen is not yet known. There are no base qualities to consult, and no much larger clone falls within one base. The sample comprised blood. Recombination joined TRBV12-3 or TRBV12-4 with TRBJ2-5; the D element might be TRBD1 or TRBD2, as each aligns at 5 bases. The clonotype originates from a woman aged 40 to 50 in good health. The CDR3 amino acid sequence is: CASRTGRIETQYF. The bases are TGTGCCAGCCGAACGGGACGCATAGAGACCCAGTACTTC.